The rows below give T cell receptor beta chains drawn from one sample of a study of T cells in Graves' hyperthyroidism and ophthalmopathy. Via MiXCR, TCRdb re-called the multiplex PCR reads, giving one row per CDR3 protein. The sample contains approximately 530,000 distinct CDR3 sequences, over 15% of which appear only once. Sample: blood. The source is a woman aged 18-29 years with Graves' hyperthyroidism. Each CDR3 is given with its conserved first and last residue. A D gene is named only where the DNA matches it firmly. Expanded clones get a size class; other rows say once, few or many, or leave the size out.

v_gene: TRBV28; abundance: -; j_gene: TRBJ1-2; d_gene: TRBD1; CDR3nt: TGTGCCAGCAGAACGACAGGGTGGGGGAACTATGGCTACACCTTC; CDR3aa: CASRTTGWGNYGYTF
v_gene: TRBV3-1; abundance: few; j_gene: TRBJ1-1; d_gene: -; CDR3nt: TGTGCCAGCAGCCCCCGCGGGCAGATGAACACTGAAGCTTTCTTT; CDR3aa: CASSPRGQMNTEAFF
v_gene: TRBV11-2; abundance: many; j_gene: TRBJ2-7; d_gene: TRBD2; CDR3nt: TGTGCCAGCAGCTCTAGCGGGAGTGTTAACGAGCAGTACTTC; CDR3aa: CASSSSGSVNEQYF
v_gene: TRBV6-1; abundance: -; j_gene: TRBJ2-1; d_gene: -; CDR3nt: TGTGCCAGCATCACGCCCCCCGTTCTGGGCAGAATATACAATGAGCAGTTCTTC; CDR3aa: CASITPPVLGRIYNEQFF
v_gene: TRBV10-1; abundance: many; j_gene: TRBJ1-5; d_gene: -; CDR3nt: TGCGCCAGCAGTGAGTCGAACGGGTTCGGTCAGCCCCAGCATTTT; CDR3aa: CASSESNGFGQPQHF
v_gene: TRBV20-1; abundance: many; j_gene: TRBJ2-2; d_gene: -; CDR3nt: TGCAGCGCCCCACAGGGCCCCGGGGAGCTGTTTTTT; CDR3aa: CSAPQGPGELFF
v_gene: TRBV6-2/TRBV6-3; abundance: few; j_gene: TRBJ2-7; d_gene: -; CDR3nt: TGTGCCAGCAGTTACTCGAGGACCGAAACCTACGAGCAGTACTTC; CDR3aa: CASSYSRTETYEQYF
v_gene: TRBV3-1; abundance: -; j_gene: TRBJ2-4; d_gene: -; CDR3nt: TGTGCCAGCAGCCAAGTGCGGGCAGGCGGAAACATTCAGTACTTC; CDR3aa: CASSQVRAGGNIQYF
v_gene: TRBV20-1; abundance: -; j_gene: TRBJ2-7; d_gene: TRBD1; CDR3nt: TGCAGTGCAAGGGGGCCAGGGGGCTCCTACGAGCAGTACTTC; CDR3aa: CSARGPGGSYEQYF
v_gene: TRBV27; abundance: few; j_gene: TRBJ1-1; d_gene: -; CDR3nt: TGTGCCAGCAGTTTTCGGGGCGCGAACACTGAAGCTTTCTTT; CDR3aa: CASSFRGANTEAFF
v_gene: TRBV12-3/TRBV12-4; abundance: few; j_gene: TRBJ2-7; d_gene: -; CDR3nt: TGTGCCAGCAGTCAGACTAGTTACGAGCAGTACTTC; CDR3aa: CASSQTSYEQYF
v_gene: TRBV7-2; abundance: many; j_gene: TRBJ1-1; d_gene: -; CDR3nt: TGTGCCAGCAGCTCTCCTTATCGATTCCTACAGGGAGATCCGTTTCGTGCTTTCTTT; CDR3aa: CASSSPYRFLQGDPFRAFF
v_gene: TRBV7-9; abundance: many; j_gene: TRBJ2-7; d_gene: -; CDR3nt: TGTGCCAGCAGCTTAGCGCCCAGGGGGGCCTACGAGCAGTACTTC; CDR3aa: CASSLAPRGAYEQYF
v_gene: TRBV28; abundance: -; j_gene: TRBJ1-2; d_gene: -; CDR3nt: TGTGCCAGTGCGCTGGTGGGGTCTGGCTACACCTTC; CDR3aa: CASALVGSGYTF
v_gene: TRBV19; abundance: few; j_gene: TRBJ2-1; d_gene: -; CDR3nt: TGTGCCAGTTCCCCTGCATCGGGACTGGTGGTTGGCAATGAGCAGTTCTTC; CDR3aa: CASSPASGLVVGNEQFF
v_gene: TRBV24-1; abundance: many; j_gene: TRBJ2-1; d_gene: -; CDR3nt: TGTGCCACCAGTGCGTACGGGAGTAGGAATGAGCAGTTCTTC; CDR3aa: CATSAYGSRNEQFF
v_gene: TRBV10-3; abundance: -; j_gene: TRBJ2-3; d_gene: -; CDR3nt: TGTGCCATCAACGACGGGACAACTAGCACAGATACGCAGTATTTT; CDR3aa: CAINDGTTSTDTQYF
v_gene: TRBV12-3/TRBV12-4; abundance: few; j_gene: TRBJ1-3; d_gene: -; CDR3nt: TGTGCCAGCAGATGGACCCTGAGCTCTGGAAACACCATATATTTT; CDR3aa: CASRWTLSSGNTIYF
v_gene: TRBV15; abundance: few; j_gene: TRBJ2-7; d_gene: TRBD1; CDR3nt: TGTGCCACCAGCAGACCCGCGACAGGGGGCAGCGAGCAGTACTTC; CDR3aa: CATSRPATGGSEQYF
v_gene: TRBV28; abundance: few; j_gene: TRBJ2-5; d_gene: TRBD2; CDR3nt: TGTGCCAGCAGTTCCCCTAGCGGGAGGTTGGGGGAGACCCAGTACTTC; CDR3aa: CASSSPSGRLGETQYF
v_gene: TRBV7-2; abundance: many; j_gene: TRBJ2-3; d_gene: -; CDR3nt: TGTGCCAGCAGCCCTCCCTGGGGAGATACGCAGTATTTT; CDR3aa: CASSPPWGDTQYF
v_gene: TRBV11-2; abundance: -; j_gene: TRBJ2-7; d_gene: TRBD1; CDR3nt: TGTGCCAGCAGCTTAGAGGCAGGGGGCGTTCACGAGCAGTACTTC; CDR3aa: CASSLEAGGVHEQYF
v_gene: TRBV25-1; abundance: once; j_gene: TRBJ2-6; d_gene: -; CDR3nt: TGTGCCAGCAGTGAATACGTGGGGTCTGGGGCCAACGTCCTGACTTTC; CDR3aa: CASSEYVGSGANVLTF
v_gene: TRBV7-9; abundance: many; j_gene: TRBJ2-7; d_gene: -; CDR3nt: TGTGCCAGCAGCTTAATCAGTGGCCTTGGGTCCTACGAGCAGTACTTC; CDR3aa: CASSLISGLGSYEQYF
v_gene: TRBV7-9; abundance: many; j_gene: TRBJ2-2; d_gene: -; CDR3nt: TGTGCCAGCAGCTTACGGATAACCGGGGAGCTGTTTTTT; CDR3aa: CASSLRITGELFF
v_gene: TRBV7-3; abundance: many; j_gene: TRBJ1-2; d_gene: TRBD1; CDR3nt: TGTGCCAGCAGCCTGACAGGGGTGGATGGCTACACCTTC; CDR3aa: CASSLTGVDGYTF
v_gene: TRBV24-1; abundance: -; j_gene: TRBJ1-4; d_gene: TRBD1; CDR3nt: TGTGCCACCAGTGATTTCTCCGGGACAGGGCACGAAAAACTGTTTTTT; CDR3aa: CATSDFSGTGHEKLFF
v_gene: TRBV4-3; abundance: -; j_gene: TRBJ1-6; d_gene: -; CDR3nt: TGCGCCAGCAGCCAAGATACAGGGACGAGCTCCTATAATTCACCCCTCCACTTT; CDR3aa: CASSQDTGTSSYNSPLHF
v_gene: TRBV28; abundance: many; j_gene: TRBJ2-3; d_gene: -; CDR3nt: TGTGCCAGCAGTTGGTTACTGAGGGCTACAGATACGCAGTATTTT; CDR3aa: CASSWLLRATDTQYF
v_gene: TRBV12-3/TRBV12-4; abundance: many; j_gene: TRBJ2-5; d_gene: -; CDR3nt: TGTGCCAGCAGCTTTAGAACCGGGACTCAGGAGACCCAGTACTTC; CDR3aa: CASSFRTGTQETQYF
v_gene: TRBV2; abundance: many; j_gene: TRBJ1-2; d_gene: -; CDR3nt: TGTGCCAGCAGTGAACGCGGCTATGGCTACACCTTC; CDR3aa: CASSERGYGYTF
v_gene: TRBV19; abundance: -; j_gene: TRBJ2-2; d_gene: -; CDR3nt: TGTGCCAGTTGTACGGGGGGCGTCGGGGAGCTGTTTTTT; CDR3aa: CASCTGGVGELFF
v_gene: TRBV20-1; abundance: -; j_gene: TRBJ2-4; d_gene: -; CDR3nt: TGCAGTGCTAGCCCGGTAGCGGCTAAAAACATTCAGTACTTC; CDR3aa: CSASPVAAKNIQYF
v_gene: TRBV7-2; abundance: many; j_gene: TRBJ2-7; d_gene: -; CDR3nt: TGTGCCAGCAGTTTAGTTAGCTACGAGCAGTACTTC; CDR3aa: CASSLVSYEQYF
v_gene: TRBV10-2; abundance: -; j_gene: TRBJ2-7; d_gene: -; CDR3nt: TGCGCCAGCAGCCACCTCCAGGGATACGAGCAGTACTTC; CDR3aa: CASSHLQGYEQYF
v_gene: TRBV4-1; abundance: -; j_gene: TRBJ2-5; d_gene: TRBD2; CDR3nt: TGCGCCAGCAGCCAAGGGGCTAGCGGGGGGTTGTACCAAGAGACCCAGCACTTC; CDR3aa: CASSQGASGGLYQETQHF
v_gene: TRBV6-1; abundance: many; j_gene: TRBJ1-2; d_gene: TRBD1; CDR3nt: TGTGCCAGCAGTCACGGCCCGGGACAGGGCGGCTTGGGCTACACCTTC; CDR3aa: CASSHGPGQGGLGYTF
v_gene: TRBV6-9; abundance: -; j_gene: TRBJ1-2; d_gene: -; CDR3nt: TGTGCCAGCAGTTACTCGAAACCGAGAGGTGGCTACACCTTC; CDR3aa: CASSYSKPRGGYTF
v_gene: TRBV5-8; abundance: -; j_gene: TRBJ1-4; d_gene: -; CDR3nt: TGTGCCAGCAGCTTGGGCCACCTGACAACTAATGAAAAACTGTTTTTT; CDR3aa: CASSLGHLTTNEKLFF
v_gene: TRBV28; abundance: -; j_gene: TRBJ2-7; d_gene: TRBD2; CDR3nt: TGTGCCAGCACGGGGGGGGGGGTCTCCTACGAGCAGTACTTC; CDR3aa: CASTGGGVSYEQYF
v_gene: TRBV27; abundance: -; j_gene: TRBJ2-6; d_gene: -; CDR3nt: TGTGCCAGCAGTTTCCAGGGCACTGGGGCCAACGTCCTGACTTTC; CDR3aa: CASSFQGTGANVLTF
v_gene: TRBV4-2; abundance: -; j_gene: TRBJ2-7; d_gene: TRBD2; CDR3nt: TGTGCCAGCCGCAAGCAGCCTCTTAGCGGGAGTGATTCCTACGAGCAGTACTTC; CDR3aa: CASRKQPLSGSDSYEQYF
v_gene: TRBV5-6; abundance: -; j_gene: TRBJ1-1; d_gene: TRBD1; CDR3nt: TGTGCCAGCAGCGGGGGACAGGGTGGCACTGAAGCTTTCTTT; CDR3aa: CASSGGQGGTEAFF
v_gene: TRBV18; abundance: many; j_gene: TRBJ2-5; d_gene: -; CDR3nt: TGTGCCAGCTCACCACCGAATAAGCAAGAGACCCAGTACTTC; CDR3aa: CASSPPNKQETQYF
v_gene: TRBV5-6; abundance: -; j_gene: TRBJ1-5; d_gene: -; CDR3nt: TGTGCCAGCAGTGTGTTGGGGATTAATCAGCCCCAGCATTTT; CDR3aa: CASSVLGINQPQHF
v_gene: TRBV7-9; abundance: many; j_gene: TRBJ2-3; d_gene: TRBD2; CDR3nt: TGTGCCAGCAGCTCCCGACTAGCGGGAGAGGGCACAGATACGCAGTATTTT; CDR3aa: CASSSRLAGEGTDTQYF
v_gene: TRBV5-6; abundance: few; j_gene: TRBJ1-5; d_gene: -; CDR3nt: TGTGCCAGCAGCTTGGCTAGTTCAGATAGCAATCAGCCCCAGCATTTT; CDR3aa: CASSLASSDSNQPQHF
v_gene: TRBV6-1; abundance: many; j_gene: TRBJ2-7; d_gene: TRBD1; CDR3nt: TGTGCCAGCAGGAGGACAGGGGGCTTGGGCTACGAGCAGTACTTC; CDR3aa: CASRRTGGLGYEQYF
v_gene: TRBV11-3; abundance: few; j_gene: TRBJ1-1; d_gene: -; CDR3nt: TGTGCCAGCAGCCCCCGGGCGGCAAACACTGAAGCTTTCTTT; CDR3aa: CASSPRAANTEAFF
v_gene: TRBV9; abundance: few; j_gene: TRBJ2-2; d_gene: TRBD1; CDR3nt: TGTGCCAGCAGCGCACGGACAGGGGGCAACACCGGGGAGCTGTTTTTT; CDR3aa: CASSARTGGNTGELFF
v_gene: TRBV20-1; abundance: -; j_gene: TRBJ2-7; d_gene: -; CDR3nt: TGCAGTGCTAGTAACGTAGCCTACGAGCAGTACTTC; CDR3aa: CSASNVAYEQYF
v_gene: TRBV6-1; abundance: many; j_gene: TRBJ2-1; d_gene: -; CDR3nt: TGTGCCAGCAGTACCACCGGGACTGTATCCTACAATGAGCAGTTCTTC; CDR3aa: CASSTTGTVSYNEQFF
v_gene: TRBV2; abundance: many; j_gene: TRBJ1-4; d_gene: -; CDR3nt: TGTGCCAGCAGTGAGAGTGATCCGGATGAAAAACTGTTTTTT; CDR3aa: CASSESDPDEKLFF
v_gene: TRBV24-1; abundance: -; j_gene: TRBJ2-1; d_gene: -; CDR3nt: TGTGCCTCCGAGGGGGGGTACGGTGAGCAGTTCTTC; CDR3aa: CASEGGYGEQFF
v_gene: TRBV5-1; abundance: -; j_gene: TRBJ1-5; d_gene: TRBD1; CDR3nt: TGCGCCAGCAGCACTTACAGGGGTCAGCCCCAGCATTTT; CDR3aa: CASSTYRGQPQHF
v_gene: TRBV7-8; abundance: few; j_gene: TRBJ2-1; d_gene: -; CDR3nt: TGTGCCAGCAGCGCCACGGGACTCTCTTGCAACAATGAGCAGTTCTTC; CDR3aa: CASSATGLSCNNEQFF
v_gene: TRBV10-3; abundance: many; j_gene: TRBJ1-1; d_gene: -; CDR3nt: TGTGCCATCAGTGAGAACACTGAAGCTTTCTTT; CDR3aa: CAISENTEAFF
v_gene: TRBV4-3; abundance: -; j_gene: TRBJ2-3; d_gene: TRBD1; CDR3nt: TGCGCCAGCAGCCAAGTGGCCACAGGGGGCGGGTTAAATACGCAGTATTTT; CDR3aa: CASSQVATGGGLNTQYF